The 17 T cell receptor beta chains below were found in one sample sequenced in a study of OX40 agonist ivuxolimab in advanced cancers. The protocol was immunoSEQ multiplex PCR, while the TCRdb copy is restricted to in-frame clones and leaves out a portion. The sample lists about 33,000 clones, approximately 84% seen once, with about 22% in the top ten. Sequencing was performed on CD4+ or CD8+ T cells sorted from blood, taken in a trial of the OX40 agonist ivuxolimab. The receptors were gathered from an adult with an advanced solid tumor such as melanoma, head and neck, liver or kidney cancer.

This clone was found once. The chain employs TRBV27 and TRBJ2-3; 8 bases agree with TRBD2. J gave up 3 bases and V 6 bases, and 5 bases lay outside the gene matches. The CDR3 has 14 residues. Germline CDR1 MNHEY, CDR2 SMNVEV (reference sequence). This chain's CDR3 is CASRQREMTDTQYF. The CDR3 DNA reads as TGTGCCAGCAGGCAGCGGGAGATGACAGATACGCAGTATTTT.

The chain carries TRBV19 and TRBJ1-5, with D maybe TRBD1 (6 bases). V was trimmed by 7 bases and J by 3 bases, leaving 19 bases between them. From germline, CDR1 is LNHDA and CDR2 SQIVND (reference sequence). This CDR3 is 16 amino acids long. The CDR3 nucleotides read TGTGCCAGTACCAATAAGGGGGGGACTTCCAATCAGCCCCAGCATTTT. Translating gives CASTNKGGTSNQPQHF. Supplemented by reference TRBV19 and TRBJ1-5, the full variable domain reads DGGITQSPKYLFRKEGQNVTLSCEQNLNHDAMYWYRQDPGQGLRLIYYSQIVNDFQKGDIAEGYSVSREKKESFPLTVTSAQKNPTAFYLCASTNKGGTSNQPQHFGDGTRLSIL.

The V gene is TRBV18, the J gene TRBJ2-7; 7 bases align to TRBD2. The CDR3 sequence is 14 residues long. V was clipped by 4 bases and J by 3 bases; unmatched bases: 6. Germline CDR1 KGHSH, CDR2 LQKENI. CDR3 bases: TGTGCCAGCTCACTTGCTCCGGGAGGCTACGAGCAGTACTTC. Translation gives CASSLAPGGYEQYF.

J is TRBJ2-3 and V is TRBV6-4, with TRBD1 identical over 12 bases. With V trimmed by 2 bases and J by 6 bases, 3 bases remained unmatched. Germline V gene sequence: CDR1 MRHNA, CDR2 SNTAGT. This CDR3 comprises 15 residues. This CDR3 is CASSDAGTGGDTQYF. The CDR3 DNA follows: TGTGCCAGCAGTGACGCCGGGACAGGGGGCGATACGCAGTATTTT.

DNA for the CDR3: TGCAGCGTTGTGGCCACGGGACAGGGAAGGACCTATGGCTACACCTTC. Translation: CSVVATGQGRTYGYTF. V gene TRBV29-1 combines with J gene TRBJ1-2; 9 nucleotides align to TRBD1. J was trimmed by 4 bases and V by 4 bases; bases with no gene match: 13. The CDR3 covers 16 residues. CDR1 and CDR2 (germline): SQVTM, ANQGSEA.

V gene TRBV7-2 combines with J gene TRBJ2-3, with D perhaps TRBD2 (7 bases). There are 14 residues in the CDR3. V shed 6 bases and J shed 3 bases, with 13 bases lying between them. CDR1 and CDR2 (germline): SGHTA, FQGNSA. The chain's CDR3 is CASRRGGWTDTQYF. CDR3 coding DNA: TGTGCCAGCAGGAGGGGGGGTTGGACAGATACGCAGTATTTT.

The gene calls are TRBV6-5 and TRBJ2-7; D uncertain. This CDR3 is 13 amino acids long. The germline V and J ends were trimmed by 5 bases and 3 bases, with 11 bases remaining between them. Germline V gene data show CDR1 as MNHEY and CDR2 as SVGAGI. The CDR3 is CASSEALGYEQYF. The CDR3 region has the DNA TGTGCCAGCAGTGAAGCGCTCGGCTACGAGCAGTACTTC.

The chain employs TRBV19 and TRBJ1-4, with TRBD1 matching over 7 bases. Trimming took 10 bases from V and 3 from J; bases not matched to a gene: 11. This CDR3 region has 15 residues. Looked up from germline, CDR1 is LNHDA and CDR2 is SQIVND (reference sequence). This chain's CDR3 is CATRLKGQPNEKLFF. For the CDR3, the DNA is TGTGCCACCCGCTTAAAGGGACAGCCTAATGAAAAACTGTTTTTT.

This clone has only one observation. The chain employs TRBV9 and TRBJ1-2; D unresolved. Per germline, CDR1 SGDLS and CDR2 YYNGEE. The CDR3 loop spans 13 amino acids. The V gene lost 6 bases and the J gene lost 4 bases, with 13 bases spanning the gap. The CDR3 reads CASTPDGIYGYTF. The CDR3 DNA follows: TGTGCCAGCACCCCGGACGGGATCTATGGCTACACCTTC. Using reference TRBV9 and TRBJ1-2 for the parts outside the CDR3, the full variable domain is DSGVTQTPKHLITATGQRVTLRCSPRSGDLSVYWYQQSLDQGLQFLIQYYNGEERAKGNILERFSAQQFPDLHSELNLSSLELGDSALYFCASTPDGIYGYTFGSGTRLTVV.

The chain links TRBV29-1 to TRBJ2-5; D gene unclear. Germline values: CDR1 SQVTM, CDR2 ANQGSEA. Trimming took 3 bases from V and 5 from J, leaving 7 bases between them. CDR3 size: 11 residues. CDR3 sequence (DNA): TGCAGCGTTGAGGTCTGGGAGACCCAGTACTTC. This codes for CSVEVWETQYF.

The chain combines TRBV9 with TRBJ2-7, with 8 bases fitting TRBD2. Germline V gene sequence: CDR1 SGDLS, CDR2 YYNGEE. V lost 3 bases to trimming and J lost 1 base; unmatched junction nucleotides: 6. This CDR3 has 15 residues. CDR3 sequence reads: CASSATGTSSYEQYF. CDR3 in DNA: TGTGCCAGCAGCGCAACCGGGACTAGTTCCTACGAGCAGTACTTC.

As regards this clone: This sample includes further DNA sequences coding for the same CDR3. The chain has TRBV27 and TRBJ2-7; 7 bases are shared with TRBD2. V trimming: 0 bases; J trimming: 1 base; junction bases outside the gene matches: 6. Germline CDR1 is MNHEY and CDR2 is SMNVEV (reference sequence). The CDR3 length is 16 residues. CDR3 DNA sequence: TGTGCCAGCAGTTTATCAACCAGCGGGAATTCCTACGAGCAGTACTTC. This gives the protein CASSLSTSGNSYEQYF.

The V and J genes are TRBV7-3 and TRBJ2-7; D remains unclear. The CDR3 runs to 17 residues. Trimming stripped 2 bases from V and 0 bases from J, with 17 bases between. Germline loops: CDR1 SGHTA, CDR2 FQGTGA. CDR3 DNA sequence: TGTGCCAGCAGCTTAGATGAGGTTGGGTATACCTCCTACGAGCAGTACTTC. Amino acid sequence: CASSLDEVGYTSYEQYF.

J is TRBJ2-1 and V is TRBV29-1; D gene unclear. The CDR3 loop spans 12 amino acids. V was clipped by 7 bases and J by 8 bases, with 15 bases between them. Germline V CDR1 and CDR2: SQVTM, ANQGSEA. The CDR3, as DNA: TGCAGCGGCCTACCCTTGTGGCATGAGCAGTTCTTC. Translation: CSGLPLWHEQFF.

This clone is medium-sized (0.01 to 0.1%) by share. J is TRBJ2-7 and V is TRBV6-1; TRBD1 might be the D (7 bases). CDR3 size: 15 residues. Trimming shortened V by 7 bases and J by 1 base, and 17 bases separated the two germline ends. Germline CDR1 and CDR2: MNHNS and SASEGT. The CDR3 DNA follows: TGTGCCAGCAAAGGTGCCGCAGGGGGGTCCTACGAGCAGTACTTC. Its translation is CASKGAAGGSYEQYF.

The chain recombines TRBV9 with TRBJ2-7; TRBD1 aligns across 9 bases. Germline V gene lookup returns CDR1 SGDLS and CDR2 YYNGEE. Trimming cost V 0 bases and J 5 bases; bases outside gene matches: 0. The CDR3 extends over 13 amino acids. The CDR3 bases are TGTGCCAGCAGCGTAGGGACAGGGGACGAGCAGTACTTC. Encoded protein: CASSVGTGDEQYF.

The chain is built from TRBV4-1 and TRBJ2-5; tentatively, D is TRBD2 (6 bases). V gave up 1 base and J gave up 5 bases, with 14 bases separating them. The CDR3 contains 15 residues. Germline CDR1 is MGHRA and CDR2 is YSYEKL. The CDR3 DNA sequence: TGCGCCAGCAGCCAAGCTCGGACTATAGTGGAGACCCAGTACTTC. Protein sequence: CASSQARTIVETQYF.